The text below deals with one TCR beta chain. The read falls 3 residues short of the CDR3 end, and the missing part is taken from the germline J gene. The data originate from a study of T cells in women clearing cervical HPV infection. Data came from immunoSEQ multiplex PCR; TCRdb stores just in-frame clones and leaves some out. This specimen shows about 18,000 clones; the ten leading clones hold approximately 15%. This CDR3 region has 14 residues. V lost 8 bases, J lost 0 bases, and 14 bases lay in between. Sequenced input: blood buffy coat. This clonotype was sampled from a woman aged 18 to 75 with a cervical HPV16 infection that either progressed to CIN3+ or cleared (not recorded which). This rearrangement joins TRBV12-3 or TRBV12-4 to TRBJ2-7; no definite D call. CDR3 loop: CASEDSGSSYEQYF. CDR3 DNA, as far as it was read: TGTGCCAGCGAGGATTCGGGTAGCTCCTACGAG.